Sequencing of this TCR beta chain was carried out in a study of CD8+ T cells in alopecia areata. About the research overall: The share of scalp area affected provided the severity score for treated patients. Whole-study findings and limits: Scalp clonality and expanded CD8+ clones among the top 100 were significantly decreased by tofacitinib. Many expanded lesional clones stayed in scalp and blood while on tofacitinib.

The CDR3 is 15 residues long. With 5 bases removed from V and 3 bases from J, the gap between germline ends came to 16 bases. Per the germline V gene, CDR1 is MNHEY and CDR2 is SMNVEV (reference sequence). Treatment specified: oral pan-JAK inhibitor, 5-10 mg twice daily. Collected material from alopecia areata patients comprised lesional scalp punch biopsies and peripheral blood. The sequencing template was cDNA reverse transcribed from extracted RNA. The data were produced by immunoSEQ multiplex PCR, yet TCRdb's version contains in-frame clones alone and is incomplete. This sample yields around 200,000 clones, of which roughly 53% are seen a single time; roughly an eighth belongs to the top ten. This clone was seen more than once but under ten times. The antigen is undetermined.

The receptor's source is a human donor with alopecia areata. The source material was CD8+ T cells sorted from blood, sampled at week 24, from a patient treated with tofacitinib. The V call is TRBV27, the J call TRBJ1-2; possibly TRBD1 for D (5 bases). This CDR3 is CASSPRVASYYGYTF. CDR3 sequence (DNA): TGTGCCAGCAGTCCCAGGGTAGCTAGCTACTATGGCTACACCTTC.